A single sample is the source of the 2 T cell receptor beta chains below, sequenced in a study of shared clonotypes between healthy human individuals. Clones were sequenced by immunoSEQ multiplex PCR, and TCRdb holds only the in-frame ones, with some missing. The table has 1.5 million to 2.5 million clones, about 95% seen once. Naive CD8 cells comprised CD45RO-negative, CCR7-positively selected cells, excluding terminally differentiated effector memory CD45RA+ cells. The sequencing input was naive CD8+ T cells sorted from blood. The receptors were sampled from a man aged 18 to 35 in good health.

In regard to this clone: The sample has other DNA sequences that encode this CDR3 too. The chain links TRBV4-3 to TRBJ2-7; TRBD1 aligns across 7 bases. The CDR3 has 15 residues. V was pared by 0 bases and J by 1 base, with 3 bases of the junction left unmatched. Germline CDR1 and CDR2: LGHNA and YSLEER. The CDR3 spells CASSQDWDSSYEQYF. The CDR3 region has the DNA TGCGCCAGCAGCCAAGATTGGGACAGTTCCTACGAGCAGTACTTC.

The chain carries TRBV28 and TRBJ2-7; D unresolved. CDR1 is MDHEN, CDR2 SYDVKM, per germline. The CDR3 extends over 13 amino acids. Deletions cut 3 bases from V and 5 bases from J, with 11 bases between. CDR3 residues: CASSLGLIDEQYF. CDR3 DNA sequence: TGTGCCAGCAGTTTGGGTTTGATCGACGAGCAGTACTTC.